The T cell receptor beta chain described here comes from a study of regulatory T cells in long-lasting Graves disease. This clonotype was observed a handful of times. The antigen remains undetermined. Study-level findings and limits: For persistent Graves' patients, TCR diversity was lower than for newly diagnosed ones. The study found TRBV28, TRBJ1-2 and TRBJ2-5 favored in persistent disease. Limited samples may have lowered accuracy.

The V end was cut by 2 bases, the J end by 8 bases, with 12 bases between. There are 13 residues in the CDR3. From germline, CDR1 is LGHDT and CDR2 YNNKEL (reference sequence). The TCR beta library used iRepertoire HTBI primers with Arm-PCR amplification of CDR3. TCRdb called the multiplex PCR reads again in MiXCR, with one record for every CDR3 protein. Of around 460,000 distinct CDR3 sequences in the sample, 20% to 25% are singletons; the top ten hold approximately 6.4%. Time point meaning: persistent/refractory GD, antithyroid drugs over 5 years with positive TRAb. Isolated PBMC RNA provided the starting material for the TCR library. With EDTA tubes as the receptacles, about 9 milliliters of peripheral blood were drawn.

The sequence was collected from a female donor with Graves disease. This material consisted of peripheral blood mononuclear cells (PBMCs), taken when the disease was refractory, from a patient treated with antithyroid drugs. J is TRBJ1-1 and V is TRBV3-1, with D possibly TRBD1 on 5 matching bases. Here the CDR3 reads CASSQMPPGEAFF. The CDR3 DNA reads TGTGCCAGCAGCCAAATGCCGCCAGGGGAAGCTTTCTTT.